The TCR beta chain described here comes from a study of blood T cell repertoires in COVID-19. The CDR3 is made up of 19 amino acids. The germline V gene encodes CDR1 LNHDA and CDR2 SQIVND (reference sequence). With V trimmed by 10 bases and J by 3 bases, 20 bases remained unmatched. Sequencing used immunoSEQ multiplex PCR; TCRdb keeps in-frame clones, though not all of them. Here the sample spans over 140,000 clones, around 78% being singletons. This TCR came from a woman older than 75 with active or convalescent COVID-19. The J gene is TRBJ2-3, the V gene TRBV19; 12 nucleotides line up with TRBD2. The sample was peripheral blood. As DNA, the CDR3 is TGTGCCACTACTCCTCAACTAGCGGGGGGACGCCGGTGGACAGATACGCAGTATTTT. It codes for CATTPQLAGGRRWTDTQYF.